The sequence of this T cell receptor (delta chain) was determined in a study of gamma-delta T cells after stem cell transplantation. TCRdb repeated clone calling on the RT-PCR reads with CATT. The data contain roughly 1,700 delta-chain clones, over 45% of them singletons. The sample holds one count of this clone. This CDR3 has 16 amino acids. The germline gives CDR1 GEAIGNYY, CDR2 EKD. Trimming at V came to 1 base and at J to 0 bases, leaving 7 bases not matched to a gene. This receptor was obtained from a human donor. It is not recorded whose cells these are; they may come from a transplant donor. The chain is built from TRDV2 and TRDJ1; 7 bases align to TRDD3. Sequencing input: gamma-delta T cells. CDR3 sequence (DNA): TGTGCCTGTGACACGGTGGGGGAGACCTACACCGATAAACTCATCTTT. This sequence encodes CACDTVGETYTDKLIF.